Detailed here is one T cell receptor (beta chain). The antigen remains unidentified. Sequencing was performed with immunoSEQ multiplex PCR; in TCRdb, only in-frame clones are kept and a portion is missing. The profile shows 35,000 to 40,000 clones, roughly four fifths of them singletons. The CDR3 sequence is 16 residues long. CDR1 and CDR2 from the germline V gene are LGHNA and YSLEER. The ends lost 3 bases at V and 1 base at J; junction bases unmatched: 4. This specimen belongs to a study of a mutant IDH1 vaccine in newly diagnosed glioma. Study-level information: The earlier regimen, radiotherapy, temozolomide, or both, was most often both.

Indicated time point: week 23, last vaccination. Every vaccine dose comprised 300 ug of mutant IDH1 20-mer peptide plus topical imiquimod. Donor tumors were new WHO grade 3 or 4 IDH1-mutant, ATRX-lost astrocytomas. V is TRBV4-3 and J is TRBJ2-3, with 10 positions matching TRBD1. The TCR sequence derives from a man aged 35 to 55 with glioma. Source: PBMCs, taken from a glioma patient whose treatment included an IDH1 peptide vaccine. In DNA form, the CDR3 reads TGCGCCAGCAGCCAGGAGGGGACAGGGGGCACAGATACGCAGTATTTT. It is translated as CASSQEGTGGTDTQYF.